This T cell receptor beta chain originates from a study of T cell changes during pregnancy in multiple sclerosis. Data came from immunoSEQ multiplex PCR; TCRdb stores just in-frame clones and leaves some out. The sample consists of approximately 120,000 clones, around 95% of them appearing once. CDR3 length: 15 residues. Per the germline V gene, CDR1 is MNHNS and CDR2 is SASEGT. Unmatched junction bases numbered 7, after V lost 7 bases and J lost 0 bases. The sample here was peripheral blood, taken after pregnancy. This TCR came from a female donor with multiple sclerosis, enrolled in a pregnancy study. V is TRBV6-1 and J is TRBJ2-7; the match to TRBD1 covers 9 bases. CDR3 amino acids: CASKEGTGSSYEQYF. The CDR3 DNA sequence: TGTGCCAGCAAGGAGGGGACAGGGAGCTCCTACGAGCAGTACTTC.